The 22 T cell receptor beta chains reported below all come from one sample, sequenced in a study of CXCR3-negative and CXCR3-positive naive CD8 T cells. Preparation of TRB cDNA libraries relied on 5' RACE carrying UMI labels. TCRdb reprocessed the 5' RACE reads, with one entry per CDR3 protein and no DNA. Recorded for this sample: 35,000 to 55,000 distinct CDR3 sequences. The sequencing input was naive CXCR3- CD8+ T cells from blood. Described subset: CD45RO-CCR7+CD27+CD95- naive CD8+ T cells lacking CXCR3 (TNR3-). The receptor set was obtained from a human donor in good health. Some clones in this sample may be carry-over from other donors' samples.

The chain joins TRBV5-1 to TRBJ1-4. The CDR3 is 12 residues long. Looked up from germline, CDR1 is SGHRS and CDR2 is YFSETQ. The chain's CDR3 is CASSLMEEKLFF.

This chain uses TRBV28 with TRBJ2-7. The CDR3 runs to 13 residues. Germline CDR1 reads MDHEN; CDR2 reads SYDVKM. CDR3 protein: CASRGESSYEQYF.

The chain uses TRBV20-1 and TRBJ1-1; with no DNA, the TCRdb D assignment of TRBD1 cannot be verified. This CDR3 contains 17 residues. Germline-derived CDR1 and CDR2 are DFQATT and SNEGSKA (reference sequence). The CDR3 loop reads CSASKGQGGRGATEAFF.

The rearrangement links TRBV11-2 to TRBJ2-7; TCRdb's D gene call, TRBD1, goes unchecked for lack of DNA. Germline V gives CDR1 SGHAT, CDR2 FQNNGV. The CDR3 is made up of 20 amino acids. The CDR3 loop is CASSLDPGGPGHLTSYEQYF.

The rearrangement joins TRBV27 to TRBJ2-5; without DNA, the TCRdb call of TRBD1 cannot be checked. Germline CDR1 reads MNHEY; CDR2 reads SMNVEV (reference sequence). The CDR3 runs to 14 residues. The CDR3 sequence is CASSLVGGLETQYF.

This clonotype is classed as medium-sized by frequency. The chain is built from TRBV4-3 and TRBJ1-4; the D call of TRBD1 rests on TCRdb alone, since no DNA is present to check it. The CDR3 extends over 16 amino acids. The V gene's germline CDR1 is LGHNA and CDR2 YSLEER. The CDR3 region is CASSQDRGTGDEKLFF.

The chain joins TRBV7-8 to TRBJ2-7; TCRdb names TRBD1, which stays unverified in the absence of DNA. This CDR3 has 18 residues. Germline V CDR1 and CDR2: SGHVS, FQNEAQ. The CDR3 here is CASSFPGQGPRGSYEQYF.

This chain uses TRBV4-1 with TRBJ1-5; without DNA, the TCRdb call of TRBD1 cannot be checked. The CDR3 has 14 amino acids. CDR1 is MGHRA, CDR2 YSYEKL, per germline. The CDR3 here is CASSRNRGDQPQHF.

The rearrangement uses TRBV4-2 and TRBJ2-7. Germline V gene data show CDR1 as LGHNA and CDR2 as YNFKEQ. The CDR3 covers 15 residues. CDR3 in amino acids: CASSPDGVETYEQYF.

V is TRBV7-9 and J is TRBJ2-5; TCRdb outputs TRBD1, but without DNA this stays unchecked. The CDR3 extends over 15 amino acids. CDR1 is SEHNR, CDR2 FQNEAQ, per germline (reference sequence). CDR3 loop: CASSRTQGGQETQYF.

The V and J genes are TRBV27 and TRBJ2-1; TCRdb's D call of TRBD1 is untestable without DNA. This CDR3 region has 12 residues. CDR1 and CDR2 (germline): MNHEY, SMNVEV (reference sequence). The CDR3 is CASSGTNNEQFF.

The chain employs TRBV9 and TRBJ1-5; with no DNA, the TCRdb D assignment of TRBD1 cannot be verified. Germline CDR1 is SGDLS and CDR2 is YYNGEE. There are 14 residues in the CDR3. The CDR3 spells CASSSGGSNQPQHF.

The chain links TRBV5-1 to TRBJ2-6. Germline V gives CDR1 SGHRS, CDR2 YFSETQ. The CDR3 has 19 residues. The CDR3: CASSLDPHRLISGANVLTF.

The V gene is TRBV7-8, the J gene TRBJ2-7. This CDR3 comprises 14 residues. CDR1 and CDR2 (germline): SGHVS, FQNEAQ. CDR3 region: CASSSRTGTYEQYF.

This sequence joins TRBV28 and TRBJ2-7; no DNA is available, so the TRBD2 call from TCRdb remains unchecked. CDR3 size: 14 residues. Germline CDR1 MDHEN, CDR2 SYDVKM. The CDR3 region is CASSSTSGPYEQYF.

The V call is TRBV5-1, the J call TRBJ1-1; as DNA is missing, the TRBD1 call by TCRdb cannot be tested. This CDR3 region has 15 residues. Germline CDR1 is SGHRS and CDR2 is YFSETQ. The CDR3 protein is CASSLGEQGNTEAFF.

The rearrangement links TRBV6-4 to TRBJ2-7; TCRdb's assignment of TRBD2 cannot be checked, as there is no DNA. The CDR3 covers 14 residues. The germline V gene has CDR1 MRHNA and CDR2 SNTAGT. CDR3: CASTYRGRAYEQYF.

The CDR3 sequence: CSVKKGTSGEQYF. This sequence joins TRBV29-1 and TRBJ2-7; there is no DNA to check the TCRdb D call of TRBD2. The CDR3 consists of 13 residues. Germline lookup yields CDR1 SQVTM and CDR2 ANQGSEA.

The chain combines TRBV10-3 with TRBJ2-1; absent DNA, TCRdb's TRBD1 call cannot be checked. This CDR3 contains 15 residues. Per germline, CDR1 ENHRY and CDR2 SYGVKD. The CDR3 here is CAIGGSAGGGNEQFF.

The chain links TRBV6-1 to TRBJ2-2; TCRdb's D call of TRBD1 is untestable without DNA. Germline assignment: CDR1 MNHNS and CDR2 SASEGT. The CDR3 is made up of 14 amino acids. CDR3 protein: CASEGQGHTGELFF.

The rearrangement links TRBV5-1 to TRBJ1-4; TCRdb reports TRBD1, a call that lacks DNA to check it against. CDR1 is SGHRS, CDR2 YFSETQ, per germline. The CDR3 is 15 residues long. This CDR3 reads CASSPRQTPNEKLFF.

CDR3 region: CASSMTVRSYNEQFF. The rearrangement uses TRBV19 and TRBJ2-1. This CDR3 spans 15 amino acids. CDR1 and CDR2 (germline): LNHDA, SQIVND (reference sequence).